This T cell receptor (beta chain) was found in a study of OX40 agonist ivuxolimab in advanced cancers. As for the study in general: Three patients showed partial responses: one hepatocellular carcinoma and two cutaneous melanoma cases.

Some clones are missing from TCRdb's copy, which holds only in-frame ones; the method was immunoSEQ multiplex PCR. Here the sample spans around 50,000 clones, nearly 90% being singletons. Trimming shortened V by 0 bases and J by 1 base, and 6 bases separated the two germline ends. Germline V gene lookup returns CDR1 SGHNT and CDR2 YENEEA. The CDR3 contains 14 residues. The V gene is TRBV11-3, the J gene TRBJ2-5; D gene ambiguous. The receptor was derived from an adult with an advanced solid tumor such as melanoma, head and neck, liver or kidney cancer. This specimen was CD4+ or CD8+ T cells sorted from blood, taken in a trial of the OX40 agonist ivuxolimab. The DNA for the CDR3 is TGTGCCAGCAGCTTAGAGTCCATCCAAGAGACCCAGTACTTC. The encoded protein is CASSLESIQETQYF.